This TCR beta chain originates from a study of technical replicates of blood from several donors. Measured with immunoSEQ multiplex PCR; TCRdb has only the in-frame clones, and not every one. The repertoire holds approximately 76,000 clones, with roughly 97% as singletons. CDR1 is WNHNN, CDR2 SYGVQD, per germline (reference sequence). The CDR3 contains 13 residues. The V end was cut by 3 bases, the J end by 4 bases, with 7 bases between. V and J are TRBV10-1 and TRBJ2-1; D remains unclear. This clonotype originated in a human donor in good health. The sequencing input was T cells isolated from PBMCs. CDR3 nucleotides: TGCGCCAGCAGTGATGGCGGTTACAATGAGCAGTTCTTC. It encodes CASSDGGYNEQFF.